These 30 T cell receptor beta chains originate from one sample sequenced in a study of OX40 agonist ivuxolimab in advanced cancers. This table comes from immunoSEQ multiplex PCR, and its TCRdb copy is limited to in-frame clones, with some not included. The sample carries tens of thousands of clones, roughly 93% recorded once. This sample comprised CD4+ or CD8+ T cells sorted from blood, obtained in a trial of the OX40 agonist ivuxolimab. These receptors were collected from an adult with an advanced solid tumor such as melanoma, head and neck, liver or kidney cancer.

The chain uses TRBV5-1 and TRBJ2-5, with 10 bases fitting TRBD1. With the DNA end fitting TRBJ2-7 better, the J assignment may be wrong. This CDR3 contains 16 residues. The V gene's germline CDR1 is SGHRS and CDR2 YFSETQ. The CDR3 DNA is TGCGCCAGCAGCTCCGGCTCCGGACAGGGGGGGCGCGAGCAGTACTTC. The encoded protein is CASSSGSGQGGREQYF.

V usage is TRBV12-5 and J usage is TRBJ2-3, with D uncertain. CDR3 length: 17 residues. Germline-derived CDR1 and CDR2 are LGHNT and FRNRAP. V was trimmed by 8 bases and J by 2 bases, leaving 23 bases between them. The CDR3 region is CASRVSVGAAVTDTQYF. The CDR3 DNA is TGTGCTAGTCGGGTGTCAGTGGGCGCAGCAGTCACAGATACGCAGTATTTT.

This sequence joins TRBV20-1 and TRBJ2-3; the D is unclear. Per the germline V gene, CDR1 is DFQATT and CDR2 is SNEGSKA (reference sequence). This CDR3 has 11 amino acids. CDR3: CTFPVGYTQYF. Here the CDR3 DNA reads TGCACCTTCCCAGTGGGGTATACGCAGTATTTT.

V usage is TRBV5-1 and J usage is TRBJ2-5, with D perhaps TRBD1 (6 bases). The CDR3 runs to 16 residues. Trimming took 4 bases from V and 2 from J, leaving 18 bases between them. The germline V gene has CDR1 SGHRS and CDR2 YFSETQ. In DNA, the CDR3 is TGCGCCAGCAGCCTGGGTTCGGGGACACCACAAGAGACCCAGTACTTC. This gives the protein CASSLGSGTPQETQYF.

The chain has TRBV7-9 and TRBJ2-3; perhaps TRBD2 as D (6 bases). The CDR3 has 16 residues. Germline V gene lookup returns CDR1 SEHNR and CDR2 FQNEAQ (reference sequence). Between the trimmed V and J ends, which lost 5 bases and 2 bases, there was a span of 17 bases. CDR3 sequence: CASSAPGLSFTDTQYF. CDR3 coding DNA: TGTGCCAGCAGCGCGCCGGGACTCAGCTTCACAGATACGCAGTATTTT.

The V call is TRBV12-5, the J call TRBJ2-1; D unresolved. The CDR3 totals 12 residues. The ends were cut back, 1 base at V and 7 bases at J, with 5 bases in the middle. CDR1 and CDR2 from the germline V gene are LGHNT and FRNRAP. CDR3 in amino acids: CASGLGWNEQFF. As DNA, the CDR3 is TGTGCTAGTGGTTTGGGGTGGAATGAGCAGTTCTTC. Full variable domain (remainder filled in from reference TRBV12-5 and TRBJ2-1): DARVTQTPRHKVTEMGQEVTMRCQPILGHNTVFWYRQTMMQGLELLAYFRNRAPLDDSGMPKDRFSAEMPDATLATLKIQPSEPRDSAVYFCASGLGWNEQFFGPGTRLTVL.

The CDR3 DNA is TGCGCCAGCAGCCCCCCAAACACCGGGAGCGGGGAGACCCAGTACTTC. This encodes CASSPPNTGSGETQYF. The genes are TRBV4-1 and TRBJ2-5, with D possibly being TRBD2 (6 bases). The germline V and J ends were trimmed by 4 bases and 5 bases, with 20 bases remaining between them. This CDR3 region has 16 residues. Germline CDR1 MGHRA, CDR2 YSYEKL.

The chain is built from TRBV5-1 and TRBJ2-5; TRBD1 might be the D (5 bases). Germline loops: CDR1 SGHRS, CDR2 YFSETQ. With 0 bases removed from V and 2 bases from J, the gap between germline ends came to 8 bases. This CDR3 region has 14 residues. The DNA for the CDR3 is TGCGCCAGCAGCTTGGGGTCAGGGCAAGAGACCCAGTACTTC. It encodes CASSLGSGQETQYF.

V and J are TRBV9 and TRBJ1-6, with D uncertain. This CDR3 spans 16 amino acids. CDR1 is SGDLS and CDR2 is YYNGEE in the germline V gene. Trimming removed 4 bases at V and 5 bases at J, with 16 bases between. As DNA, the CDR3 is TGTGCCAGCAGCTCTGGCGGTGTGGATGATAATTCACCCCTCCACTTT. This translates into CASSSGGVDDNSPLHF.

The chain joins TRBV6-6 to TRBJ2-1; D not resolved. The germline CDR1 and CDR2 sequences are MNHNY and SVGAGI (reference sequence). V dropped 8 bases and J dropped 3 bases, with 11 bases sitting between them. CDR3 length equals 13 residues. The CDR3 DNA sequence: TGTGCCAGCGGTGCCTACCTCTACAATGAGCAGTTCTTC. Its protein is CASGAYLYNEQFF.

The gene calls are TRBV21-1 and TRBJ2-5; the table's D call TRBD2 went unverified against the DNA. TRBV21-1 is a pseudogene locus. CDR3 length equals 15 residues. CDR3 in DNA: TGTGCCAGCAGCATTAGGAGGATCCAGTGGGAGACCCAGTACTTC. It encodes CASSIRRIQWETQYF.

This rearrangement joins TRBV18 to TRBJ1-1; D possibly corresponds to TRBD1 (5 bases). The germline V gene encodes CDR1 KGHSH and CDR2 LQKENI. Trimming pared 2 bases from V and 4 bases from J, leaving 17 bases between. This CDR3 region has 16 residues. CDR3 loop: CASSPRSGHRSTEAFF. Written as DNA, the CDR3 is TGTGCCAGCTCACCAAGGTCAGGGCACAGGAGCACTGAAGCTTTCTTT.

The chain has TRBV4-1 and TRBJ2-3; D gene ambiguous. The CDR3 contains 15 residues. Trimming stripped 4 bases from V and 10 bases from J, with 21 bases between. From germline, CDR1 is MGHRA and CDR2 YSYEKL. DNA for the CDR3: TGCGCCAGCAGCCGCACGTCCGGGCCGCCGTGGGCGCAGTATTTT. The encoded protein is CASSRTSGPPWAQYF.

This chain joins TRBV2 and TRBJ2-2, with 7 bases fitting TRBD1. Germline assignment: CDR1 SNHLY and CDR2 FYNNEI. The junction had 1 base not matched to a gene; V was cut back by 4 bases and J by 5 bases. CDR3 length: 13 residues. The CDR3 spells CASSGRGTGELFF. CDR3 bases: TGTGCCAGCAGTGGCAGGGGGACCGGGGAGCTGTTTTTT.

The chain joins TRBV14 to TRBJ1-5; D is possibly TRBD1 (5 bases). The CDR3 contains 22 residues. Germline CDR1 reads SGHDN; CDR2 reads FVKESK. V gave up 2 bases and J gave up 0 bases, with 29 bases separating them. The CDR3 DNA follows: TGTGCCAGCAGCCAATACTCTGGGCCTCTTACTGGGGCCCACTATAGCAATCAGCCCCAGCATTTT. Its protein is CASSQYSGPLTGAHYSNQPQHF.

The V gene is TRBV2, the J gene TRBJ2-7, with D unclear. V was clipped by 0 bases and J by 7 bases, with 13 bases between them. CDR1 SNHLY and CDR2 FYNNEI come from the germline V gene. This CDR3 comprises 14 residues. This CDR3 reads CASSEAPGLWEQYF. The CDR3 nucleotides read TGTGCCAGCAGTGAAGCCCCCGGGTTGTGGGAGCAGTACTTC.

This chain joins TRBV21-1 and TRBJ2-5; TRBD1 is taken as the D call from the table, unchecked against the DNA. TRBV21-1 is reported as a pseudogene. The CDR3 extends over 18 amino acids. CDR3 bases: TGTGCCAGCAGCAAAGTATCCGTGAGGGGACAGTACCAAGAGACCCAGTACTTC. Encoded protein: CASSKVSVRGQYQETQYF.

This rearrangement joins TRBV10-3 to TRBJ2-1; possible D gene TRBD1, 6 bases. The V gene's germline CDR1 is ENHRY and CDR2 SYGVKD. Trimming stripped 4 bases from V and 0 bases from J, with 16 bases between. This CDR3 spans 17 amino acids. CDR3 amino acids: CAISAWDISSSYNEQFF. CDR3 coding DNA: TGTGCCATCAGTGCGTGGGACATCTCGAGCTCCTACAATGAGCAGTTCTTC.

This chain uses TRBV10-1 with TRBJ2-7, with 7 bases that match TRBD2. From germline, CDR1 is WNHNN and CDR2 SYGVQD (reference sequence). The trim removed 3 bases at V and 11 bases at J, leaving 4 bases unmatched. The CDR3 has 11 residues. CDR3 protein: CASSDGEGEYF. The CDR3 DNA reads as TGCGCCAGCAGTGACGGGGAGGGAGAGTACTTC.

This rearrangement joins TRBV28 to TRBJ2-1, with 11 bases fitting TRBD2. This CDR3 comprises 15 residues. After removal of 6 bases from V and 8 bases from J, the junction contained 9 bases not matched to a gene. The germline CDR1 and CDR2 sequences are MDHEN and SYDVKM. This CDR3 is CASSLSGRASHEQFF. In nucleotides, the CDR3 is TGTGCCAGCAGCCTTAGCGGGAGGGCCTCCCATGAGCAGTTCTTC.

V and J are TRBV5-4 and TRBJ2-5; D not resolved. The CDR3 covers 12 residues. The V end was cut by 4 bases, the J end by 5 bases, with 9 bases between. Germline V gene sequence: CDR1 SGHNT, CDR2 YYREEE (reference sequence). In DNA form, the CDR3 reads TGTGCCAGCAGCCCAAAGTCGGAGACCCAGTACTTC. Translated: CASSPKSETQYF.

The chain joins TRBV5-1 to TRBJ2-5, with D unresolved. Trimming shortened V by 3 bases and J by 5 bases, and 8 bases separated the two germline ends. CDR3 length: 12 residues. Germline CDR1 is SGHRS and CDR2 is YFSETQ. The CDR3 nucleotides read TGCGCCAGCAGCTACGCCCAGGAGACCCAGTACTTC. This translates into CASSYAQETQYF.

J is TRBJ1-5 and V is TRBV7-2, with TRBD1 matching 8 bases. The J segment lost 6 bases and the V segment lost 1 base, leaving 5 bases of the junction unmatched. CDR3 length equals 15 residues. CDR1 and CDR2 from the germline V gene are SGHTA and FQGNSA. CDR3 protein: CASSLGTGSFQPQHF. CDR3 DNA: TGTGCCAGCAGCTTAGGGACAGGGAGTTTTCAGCCCCAGCATTTT.

In its sample, this clone was seen once. The chain uses TRBV18 and TRBJ1-2; tentatively, D is TRBD1 (5 bases). Germline V lookup: CDR1 KGHSH, CDR2 LQKENI. V was trimmed by 0 bases and J by 3 bases, leaving 5 bases between them. The CDR3 is made up of 13 amino acids. The CDR3 region is CASSPPTDYGYTF. The CDR3 DNA follows: TGTGCCAGCTCACCACCGACAGACTATGGCTACACCTTC.

The rearrangement uses TRBV5-1 and TRBJ1-1, with a weak D call TRBD1 (5 bases). The CDR3 is 15 amino acids. Germline CDR1 reads SGHRS; CDR2 reads YFSETQ. Deletions cut 4 bases from V and 4 bases from J, with 17 bases between. CDR3 sequence: CASSLREGGGTEAFF. The CDR3 nucleotides are TGCGCCAGCAGCCTCAGGGAAGGTGGGGGCACTGAAGCTTTCTTT. Supplemented by reference TRBV5-1 and TRBJ1-1, the full variable domain reads KAGVTQTPRYLIKTRGQQVTLSCSPISGHRSVSWYQQTPGQGLQFLFEYFSETQRNKGNFPGRFSGRQFSNSRSEMNVSTLELGDSALYLCASSLREGGGTEAFFGQGTRLTVV.

In this sample, this clone turned up once. This chain uses TRBV15 with TRBJ1-4; D possibly corresponds to TRBD1 (5 bases). V was trimmed by 3 bases and J by 5 bases, leaving 16 bases between them. This CDR3 has 16 residues. CDR1 LNHNV and CDR2 YYDKDF come from the germline V gene (reference sequence). CDR3 loop: CATSRGLTAPNEKLFF. The CDR3, as DNA: TGTGCCACCAGCAGGGGGCTAACGGCCCCCAATGAAAAACTGTTTTTT. Drawing the rest from reference TRBV15 and TRBJ1-4, the complete variable domain is DAMVIQNPRYQVTQFGKPVTLSCSQTLNHNVMYWYQQKSSQAPKLLFHYYDKDFNNEADTPDNFQSRRPNTSFCFLDIRSPGLGDTAMYLCATSRGLTAPNEKLFFGSGTQLSVL.

The gene calls are TRBV7-8 and TRBJ1-2, with a weak D call TRBD1 (5 bases). This CDR3 comprises 16 residues. The V and J ends lost 2 bases and 7 bases respectively, with 20 bases between them. Germline V gene sequence: CDR1 SGHVS, CDR2 FQNEAQ. In DNA, the CDR3 is TGTGCCAGCAGCTTACAAACTTTGGGGACCGCGGGTGGCTACACCTTC. It encodes CASSLQTLGTAGGYTF.

For the CDR3, the DNA is TGTGCCAGCAGTTTAGAAGGGAAAGGCGGTTCACCCCTCCACTTT. As protein: CASSLEGKGGSPLHF. The rearrangement uses TRBV28 and TRBJ1-6; D not resolved. The CDR3 consists of 15 residues. The ends were cut back, 2 bases at V and 9 bases at J, with 14 bases in the middle. The germline gives CDR1 MDHEN, CDR2 SYDVKM.

The V gene is TRBV10-3, the J gene TRBJ1-3; D remains ambiguous. The CDR3 has 15 amino acids. Deletions cut 3 bases from V and 5 bases from J, with 14 bases between. CDR1 and CDR2 (germline): ENHRY, SYGVKD. CDR3 residues: CAISDQDGYRNTIYF. The CDR3 DNA sequence: TGTGCCATCAGTGACCAAGACGGATACCGAAACACCATATATTTT.

This clone was seen only once. The chain recombines TRBV21-1 with TRBJ1-5; TRBD1 is the table's D call, not checked against the DNA. TRBV21-1 is recorded as a pseudogene. The CDR3 has 14 amino acids. CDR3 amino acids: CASTQRGPNQPQHF. The DNA of the CDR3 is TGTGCCAGCACCCAAAGGGGCCCCAATCAGCCCCAGCATTTT.